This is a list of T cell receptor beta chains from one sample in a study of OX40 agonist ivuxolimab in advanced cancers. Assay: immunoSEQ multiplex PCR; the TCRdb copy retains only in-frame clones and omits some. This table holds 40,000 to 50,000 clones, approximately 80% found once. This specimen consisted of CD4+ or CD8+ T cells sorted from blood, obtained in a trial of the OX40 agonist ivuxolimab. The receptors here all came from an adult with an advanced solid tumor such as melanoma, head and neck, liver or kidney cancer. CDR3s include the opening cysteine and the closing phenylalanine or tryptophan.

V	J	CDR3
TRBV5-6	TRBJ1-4	CASSLGSNEKLFF
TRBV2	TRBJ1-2	CASVGQAVAYGYTF
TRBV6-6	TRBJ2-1	CASSGKGRGAYNEQFF
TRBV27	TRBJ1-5	CASSLQGWNQPQHF
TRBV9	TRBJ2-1	CASSVGTVYNEQFF
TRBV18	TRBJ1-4	CASSYGGGSEKLFF
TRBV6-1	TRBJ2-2	CASRDRVNWELFF
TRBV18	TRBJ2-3	CASSPLSGATDTQYF
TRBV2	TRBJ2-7	CASSEASYEQYF
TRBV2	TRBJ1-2	CASRGTEHYGYTF
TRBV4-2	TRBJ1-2	CASSQDKTANYGYTF
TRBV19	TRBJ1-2	CASSIGTGYGYTF
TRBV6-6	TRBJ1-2	CASSYQPAARGYTF
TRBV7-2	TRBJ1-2	CASSLDWEGYTF
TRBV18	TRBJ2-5	CASSPLSRGETQYF
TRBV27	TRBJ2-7	CASSFPPYYKQYF